This is a list of T cell receptor beta chains from one sample in a study of monozygotic twins with inflammatory bowel disease. With the 5' RACE reads reprocessed, TCRdb shows one record per CDR3 protein and no DNA. Reported are just over 300,000 distinct CDR3 sequences; the ten largest clones contain 5.6%. Sequencing was performed on blood. The receptors originated from a human donor with ulcerative colitis or Crohn's disease, or a healthy co-twin of an affected twin (not recorded which). Each CDR3 is given with its conserved first and last residue.

j_call v_call cdr3_aa
TRBJ2-6 TRBV9 CASSVAVPPGANVLTF
TRBJ2-7 TRBV3-1 CASSQAGAYEQYF
TRBJ2-6 TRBV6-2/TRBV6-3 CASILPGANVLTF
TRBJ2-1 TRBV7-2 CASSPRGEGANNEQFF
TRBJ1-5 TRBV5-1 CASSLVSGFDQPQHF
TRBJ2-2 TRBV12-3/TRBV12-4 CASSHLSGLGTGELFF
TRBJ1-1 TRBV12-3/TRBV12-4 CASSPLITGHTEAFF
TRBJ2-7 TRBV9 CASSVGTSYEQYF
TRBJ1-5 TRBV24-1 CATSDNRDNQPQHF
TRBJ2-1 TRBV6-1 CASRPGGFYNEQFF
TRBJ2-7 TRBV29-1 CSVLPGAARYEQYF
TRBJ2-7 TRBV12-3/TRBV12-4 CASNGGQGTTYEQYF
TRBJ2-2 TRBV12-3/TRBV12-4 CASSWRSGHGELFF
TRBJ2-7 TRBV6-2/TRBV6-3 CASSYSRSSYEQYF
TRBJ2-7 TRBV27 CASSLLAGENYEQYF
TRBJ1-1 TRBV5-6 CASSNRIEAFF
TRBJ2-3 TRBV28 CASRTQGSGTDTQYF
TRBJ2-5 TRBV9 CASSPRQGIGETQYF
TRBJ1-5 TRBV7-9 CASSLGLGPQHF
TRBJ2-1 TRBV6-6 CASISGNYNEQFF
TRBJ1-2 TRBV6-1 CASSVAGSYGYTF
TRBJ1-2 TRBV4-3 CASSQDPNRVNGYTF
TRBJ2-1 TRBV28 CATGNSYNEQFF
TRBJ1-5 TRBV25-1 CASSELGNQPQHF
TRBJ1-6 TRBV20-1 CSARTGFGSPLHF
TRBJ1-2 TRBV7-9 CASSFGLPSPLYTF
TRBJ2-2 TRBV20-1 CSARDPGRANTGELFF
TRBJ2-3 TRBV30 CAWSRQGVGTDTQYF
TRBJ2-2 TRBV29-1 CSVETLAGTGELFF
TRBJ1-5 TRBV9 CASSASMGQPQHF
TRBJ2-5 TRBV6-1 CASSPPQAWETQYF
TRBJ1-4 TRBV9 CASSVSPGETNEKLFF
TRBJ1-2 TRBV3-1 CASSPRDRGRGYTF
TRBJ1-1 TRBV6-2/TRBV6-3 CASSRGTYLAVAFF
TRBJ2-7 TRBV14 CASSQETGYYEQYF
TRBJ2-5 TRBV12-3/TRBV12-4 CATAGLSEETQYF
TRBJ1-5 TRBV7-9 CASSPTTGANQPQHF
TRBJ2-2 TRBV19 CVSSIVQNTGELFF
TRBJ1-1 TRBV6-5 CASSYRDLHRGTEAFF
TRBJ2-2 TRBV7-7 CASSLTRGGSGELFF
TRBJ1-2 TRBV10-3 CAISFDSNYGYTF